The 18 T cell receptor beta chains below all came from one sample that was sequenced in a study of neurological immune-mediated disorders. TCRdb itself ran the 5' RACE reads through MiXCR, one entry per CDR3 protein. Of tens of thousands of distinct CDR3 sequences in the sample, roughly 3.5% are singletons; the top ten hold 2.9%. The material sequenced was PBMCs. All receptors come from a woman in her 50s with multiple sclerosis.

This clonotype showed up many times. The chain has TRBV12-3 or TRBV12-4 and TRBJ2-1; tentative D call: TRBD1 (6 bases). Trimming took off 5 bases at V and 5 bases at J, with 10 bases between the two ends. The CDR3 runs 13 residues. CDR3 region: CASSGTNDNEQFF. The CDR3 DNA follows: TGTGCCAGCAGTGGGACAAACGACAATGAGCAGTTCTTC.

This clonotype was seen repeatedly, ten times or more. The V gene is TRBV7-9, the J gene TRBJ1-1, with D uncertain. The CDR3 sequence is 15 residues long. Germline V gene sequence: CDR1 SEHNR, CDR2 FQNEAQ (reference sequence). Between the trimmed V and J ends, which lost 0 bases and 4 bases, there was a span of 12 bases. CDR3 sequence (DNA): TGTGCCAGCAGCTTAGCGCCTGGGCGGGGCACTGAAGCTTTCTTT. This codes for CASSLAPGRGTEAFF.

This clonotype was detected many times. The junction shows a germline mismatch at one end, possibly a read error. The chain joins TRBV7-7 to TRBJ2-2; weak D call: TRBD2 (5 bases). Germline CDR1 SSHAT, CDR2 FNYEAQ (reference sequence). This CDR3 region has 14 residues. The CDR3 DNA is TGTGCTAGCAGCTTAGCGCGGGCGGCCGGGGAGCTGTTTTTT. As protein: CASSLARAAGELFF. Full variable domain (remainder filled in from reference TRBV7-7 and TRBJ2-2): GAGVSQSPRYKVTKRGQDVTLRCDPISSHATLYWYQQALGQGPEFLTYFNYEAQPDKSGLPSDRFSAERPEGSISTLTIQRTEQRDSAMYRCASSLARAAGELFFGEGSRLTVL.

This clonotype was seen many times. The chain links TRBV5-1 to TRBJ2-4; D not certain. Looked up from germline, CDR1 is SGHRS and CDR2 is YFSETQ. Trimming removed 4 bases from V and 2 bases from J, with 13 bases in between. The CDR3 totals 15 residues. The CDR3 DNA sequence: TGCGCCAGCAGCCCCTGGGGTGGGTCCAAAAACATTCAGTACTTC. Translation: CASSPWGGSKNIQYF.

This clonotype has at least ten counts. The V and J genes are TRBV2 and TRBJ2-2, with D unresolved. Germline CDR1 reads SNHLY; CDR2 reads FYNNEI. The CDR3 has 14 amino acids. V shed 6 bases and J shed 2 bases, with 10 bases lying between them. The CDR3 spells CASSEKSNTGELFF. The CDR3 nucleotides are TGTGCCAGCAGCGAGAAGTCAAACACCGGGGAGCTGTTTTTT.

This clonotype was found many times. The junction and the germline gene differ at one end; a read error may be behind it. The chain joins TRBV7-2 to TRBJ2-5; D perhaps matches TRBD2 (6 bases). This CDR3 spans 13 amino acids. The V gene's germline CDR1 is SGHTA and CDR2 FQGNSA. The CDR3 DNA follows: TGTGCCAGCAGTTTAGGACTAAGGGAGACCCAGTACTTC. Translation: CASSLGLRETQYF.

This clonotype was counted only a few times. This chain joins TRBV7-2 and TRBJ1-5, with TRBD1 matching over 7 bases. Germline lookup yields CDR1 SGHTA and CDR2 FQGNSA. V lost 5 bases and J lost 2; bases outside the gene matches: 9. The CDR3 has 16 amino acids. The CDR3: CASSLAAGGRNQPQHF. CDR3 nucleotide sequence: TGTGCCAGCAGCCTCGCGGCAGGGGGTCGCAATCAGCCCCAGCATTTT. Combining the CDR3 with reference TRBV7-2 and TRBJ1-5 gives the whole variable domain GAGVSQSPSNKVTEKGKDVELRCDPISGHTALYWYRQSLGQGLEFLIYFQGNSAPDKSGLPSDRFSAERTGGSVSTLTIQRTQQEDSAVYLCASSLAAGGRNQPQHFGDGTRLSIL.

The sample holds many counts of this clonotype. The rearrangement uses TRBV10-3 and TRBJ2-6; unclear D gene. The V gene lost 10 bases and the J gene lost 1 base, with 8 bases spanning the gap. In germline, CDR1 is ENHRY, CDR2 SYGVKD. The CDR3 sequence is 13 residues long. The CDR3, as DNA: TGTGCCACCCTAAGGTCTGGGGCCAACGTCCTGACTTTC. Residues: CATLRSGANVLTF.

This clonotype was detected ten times or more. V is TRBV5-1 and J is TRBJ1-4; 7 bases agree with TRBD1. After removal of 4 bases from V and 4 bases from J, the junction contained 10 bases not matched to a gene. Germline V gives CDR1 SGHRS, CDR2 YFSETQ. The CDR3 is 16 residues long. CDR3 protein: CASSRNWGTVNEKLFF. Here the CDR3 DNA reads TGCGCCAGCAGCCGTAATTGGGGGACAGTTAATGAAAAACTGTTTTTT.

The sample holds many counts of this clonotype. This chain links TRBV15 with TRBJ2-3; D may be TRBD1 or TRBD2 (7 bases each). V lost 0 bases, J lost 1 base, and 11 bases lay in between. This CDR3 spans 16 amino acids. Germline V gene data show CDR1 as LNHNV and CDR2 as YYDKDF (reference sequence). DNA for the CDR3: TGTGCCACCAGCAGAGACAGGGGGGGCGGCACAGATACGCAGTATTTT. It specifies CATSRDRGGGTDTQYF.

This clonotype has at least ten counts. The CDR3 protein is CASSYSGLAGPTGELFF. CDR3 in DNA: TGTGCCAGCAGTTACTCGGGTCTAGCGGGGCCCACCGGGGAGCTGTTTTTT. The chain carries TRBV6-2 or TRBV6-3 and TRBJ2-2; 9 bases are shared with TRBD2. Germline-derived CDR1 and CDR2 are MNHEY and SVGEGT. The CDR3 totals 17 residues. The V and J ends lost 0 bases and 4 bases, in that order; junction bases with no gene match: 6.

This clonotype was found many times. The V gene is TRBV29-1, the J gene TRBJ1-1; D not resolved. The CDR3 totals 13 residues. Germline CDR1 SQVTM, CDR2 ANQGSEA. Trimming pared 7 bases from V and 0 bases from J, leaving 12 bases between. In nucleotides, the CDR3 is TGCAGCGAGTGGCCACTGCTGAACACTGAAGCTTTCTTT. The encoded protein is CSEWPLLNTEAFF.

This clonotype was seen many times. This sequence joins TRBV5-5 and TRBJ2-7, with 8 positions matching TRBD1. V trimming: 5 bases; J trimming: 2 bases; junction bases outside the gene matches: 6. This CDR3 has 14 amino acids. Germline values: CDR1 SGHKS, CDR2 YYEKEE (reference sequence). CDR3 DNA sequence: TGTGCCAGCAGAGCGCGGACAGGGACCTACGAGCAGTACTTC. Translation gives CASRARTGTYEQYF.

At least ten counts were recorded for this clonotype. The genes are TRBV7-9 and TRBJ1-2; D might be TRBD1 (5 bases). Trimming cost V 1 base and J 8 bases, with 14 bases left between them. Per the germline V gene, CDR1 is SEHNR and CDR2 is FQNEAQ (reference sequence). The CDR3 loop spans 14 amino acids. The CDR3 sequence is CASSLGTRSSGYTF. The CDR3 coding sequence is TGTGCCAGCAGCTTAGGGACAAGAAGTAGCGGCTACACCTTC.

In its sample, this clonotype ranks as medium-sized (0.01 to 0.1%). The chain has TRBV9 and TRBJ1-2; D unresolved. CDR1 and CDR2 from the germline V gene are SGDLS and YYNGEE. V lost 4 bases, J lost 4 bases, and 11 bases lay in between. This CDR3 contains 13 residues. For the CDR3, the DNA is TGTGCCAGCAGCACGGACTATTCCTATGGCTACACCTTC. Translated, it gives CASSTDYSYGYTF. The full variable domain, completed using reference TRBV9 and TRBJ1-2, is DSGVTQTPKHLITATGQRVTLRCSPRSGDLSVYWYQQSLDQGLQFLIQYYNGEERAKGNILERFSAQQFPDLHSELNLSSLELGDSALYFCASSTDYSYGYTFGSGTRLTVV.

This sequence joins TRBV3-1 and TRBJ2-1; no definite D call. V was cut by 2 bases and J by 2 bases, with 1 base left in between. The CDR3 extends over 12 amino acids. Germline V lookup: CDR1 LGHDT, CDR2 YNNKEL (reference sequence). The chain's CDR3 is CASSQPYNEQFF. The CDR3 DNA follows: TGTGCCAGCAGCCAACCCTACAATGAGCAGTTCTTC.

At least ten counts were recorded for this clonotype. V usage is TRBV6-6 and J usage is TRBJ1-1; D is unresolved. The CDR3 has 14 amino acids. Germline CDR1 is MNHNY and CDR2 is SVGAGI (reference sequence). Between the trimmed V and J ends, which lost 6 bases and 3 bases, there was a span of 14 bases. The CDR3: CASRVSGPDTEAFF. In nucleotides, the CDR3 is TGTGCCAGCAGAGTTTCAGGACCGGACACTGAAGCTTTCTTT.

There are many counts of this clonotype. The chain carries TRBV28 and TRBJ2-7; tentatively, D is TRBD1 (5 bases). Germline CDR1 is MDHEN and CDR2 is SYDVKM. V was cut by 2 bases and J by 6 bases, with 17 bases left in between. This CDR3 is 15 amino acids long. CDR3: CASSLRRARGTEQYF. DNA for the CDR3: TGTGCCAGCAGTTTACGCAGGGCAAGGGGAACCGAGCAGTACTTC.